The present entry profiles one TCR beta chain with its context. This sample stems from a study of shared clonotypes between healthy human individuals. Turning to the study itself: Per-donor plates numbered three CD4 naive, three CD4 memory, two CD8 naive and one CD8 memory.

Clones were sequenced by immunoSEQ multiplex PCR, and TCRdb holds only the in-frame ones, with some missing. The data hold 1.5 million to 2.5 million clones, with about 95% observed a single time. The ends were cut back, 2 bases at V and 4 bases at J, with 9 bases in the middle. This CDR3 has 15 residues. Germline CDR1 SNHLY, CDR2 FYNNEI. Only CD45RO-negative cells positively selected for CCR7 counted as naive CD8 cells, so terminally differentiated effector memory CD45RA+ cells were excluded. This receptor was identified in a man between 18 and 29 years old in good health. The chain combines TRBV2 with TRBJ2-6, with D possibly matching TRBD2 (5 bases). Source material: naive CD8+ T cells sorted from blood. DNA of the CDR3: TGTGCCAGCAGTGAATCCGGGGTGGGGGCCAACGTCCTGACTTTC. It encodes CASSESGVGANVLTF.